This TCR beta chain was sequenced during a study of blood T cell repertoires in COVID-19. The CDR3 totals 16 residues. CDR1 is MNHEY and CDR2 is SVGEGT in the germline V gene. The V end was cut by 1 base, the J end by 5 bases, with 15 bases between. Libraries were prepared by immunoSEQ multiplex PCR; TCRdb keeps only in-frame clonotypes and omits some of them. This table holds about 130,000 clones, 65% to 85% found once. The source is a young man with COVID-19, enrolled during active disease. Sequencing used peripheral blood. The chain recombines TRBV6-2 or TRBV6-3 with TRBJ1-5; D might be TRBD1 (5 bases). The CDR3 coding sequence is TGTGCCAGCAGTTACTTAAAGGGGCAGAAAGATCAGCCCCAGCATTTT. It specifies CASSYLKGQKDQPQHF.